This T cell receptor beta chain was captured in a study of tumour-infiltrating T cells in Burkitt lymphoma. Whole-study context: All epidemiological Burkitt lymphoma subtypes were represented in the cohort. Repertoire clonality predicted overall and progression-free survival.

Germline V gives CDR1 SQVTM, CDR2 ANQGSEA. The CDR3 consists of 13 residues. The V gene end was trimmed by 7 bases and the J gene end by 2 bases; junction bases not matched to a gene: 5. Regarding the study as a whole: Public clonotypes, several, appeared across numerous Burkitt lymphoma patients.

Sequenced by immunoSEQ multiplex PCR; TCRdb stores in-frame clones only, minus some. The table shows about 7,000 clones, with about 84% occurring only once. Comment on this clone: The target antigen is unknown.

The chain uses TRBV29-1 and TRBJ2-3; TRBD1 aligns across 8 bases. The TCR was taken from a human donor with Burkitt lymphoma. Input material: tumor tissue. CDR3 sequence: CSAGQGNTDTQYF. CDR3 sequence (DNA): TGCAGCGCTGGACAGGGAAACACAGATACGCAGTATTTT.